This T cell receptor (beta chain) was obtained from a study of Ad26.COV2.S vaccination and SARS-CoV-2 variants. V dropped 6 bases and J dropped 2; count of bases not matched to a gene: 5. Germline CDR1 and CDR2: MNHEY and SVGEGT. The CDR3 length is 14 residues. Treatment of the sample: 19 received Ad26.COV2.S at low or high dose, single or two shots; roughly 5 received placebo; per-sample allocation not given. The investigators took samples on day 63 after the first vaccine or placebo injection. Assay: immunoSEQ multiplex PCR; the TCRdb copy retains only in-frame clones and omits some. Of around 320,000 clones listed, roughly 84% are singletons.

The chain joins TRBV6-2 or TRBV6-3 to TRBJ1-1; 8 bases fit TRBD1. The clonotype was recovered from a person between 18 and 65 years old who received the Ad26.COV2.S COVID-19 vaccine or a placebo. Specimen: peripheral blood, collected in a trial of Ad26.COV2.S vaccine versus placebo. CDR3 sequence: CASSYGQGNTEAFF. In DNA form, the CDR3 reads TGTGCCAGCAGCTATGGACAGGGAAACACTGAAGCTTTCTTT.